The 5 T cell receptor beta chains given below trace back to one sample, sequenced in a study of blood T cell repertoires in COVID-19. The table came from immunoSEQ multiplex PCR; TCRdb's copy has only in-frame clones and leaves some out. Of 150,000 to 170,000 clones in the sample, under 90% were seen once. The sample consisted of PBMCs or T cells enriched from blood (not recorded which). Every receptor here comes from a man between 50 and 59 years old who had recovered from COVID-19.

The chain recombines TRBV28 with TRBJ2-7; D not resolved. CDR1 and CDR2 (germline): MDHEN, SYDVKM. The germline V and J ends were trimmed by 4 bases and 3 bases, with 16 bases remaining between them. The CDR3 consists of 15 residues. The CDR3 loop is CASSSTFYPLYEQYF. DNA of the CDR3: TGTGCCAGCAGTTCTACCTTCTACCCGCTCTACGAGCAGTACTTC.

This chain uses TRBV5-4 with TRBJ1-1; D is possibly TRBD1 (5 bases). Trimming removed 1 base from V and 0 bases from J, with 7 bases in between. Germline V gene data show CDR1 as SGHNT and CDR2 as YYREEE (reference sequence). This CDR3 has 14 residues. CDR3 residues: CASSLRGMNTEAFF. CDR3 coding DNA: TGTGCCAGCAGCTTGAGGGGTATGAACACTGAAGCTTTCTTT.

This clone was seen only once. The chain carries TRBV6-4 and TRBJ2-1, with TRBD2 matching over 8 bases. The J segment lost 7 bases and the V segment lost 5 bases, leaving 7 bases of the junction unmatched. The length of the CDR3 is 14 residues. CDR1 is MRHNA and CDR2 is SNTAGT in the germline V gene. The DNA of the CDR3 is TGTGCCAGCAGTTCCAGCGGGGGTGGGAATGAGCAGTTCTTC. This gives the protein CASSSSGGGNEQFF.

The chain has TRBV12-5 and TRBJ1-1; 8 positions match TRBD1. This CDR3 comprises 14 residues. Unmatched junction bases numbered 8, after V lost 6 bases and J lost 5 bases. Germline V lookup: CDR1 LGHNT, CDR2 FRNRAP. The CDR3 reads CASGQQGARTEAFF. As DNA, the CDR3 is TGTGCTAGTGGCCAGCAGGGGGCGCGGACTGAAGCTTTCTTT.

V and J are TRBV9 and TRBJ2-3; 9 bases are shared with TRBD1. This CDR3 is built from 15 residues. The V and J ends lost 2 bases and 4 bases, in that order; junction bases with no gene match: 5. Germline V gene sequence: CDR1 SGDLS, CDR2 YYNGEE. The CDR3 loop reads CASSVGGQGSDTQYF. The CDR3 nucleotides are TGTGCCAGCAGCGTGGGTGGACAGGGGTCAGATACGCAGTATTTT.